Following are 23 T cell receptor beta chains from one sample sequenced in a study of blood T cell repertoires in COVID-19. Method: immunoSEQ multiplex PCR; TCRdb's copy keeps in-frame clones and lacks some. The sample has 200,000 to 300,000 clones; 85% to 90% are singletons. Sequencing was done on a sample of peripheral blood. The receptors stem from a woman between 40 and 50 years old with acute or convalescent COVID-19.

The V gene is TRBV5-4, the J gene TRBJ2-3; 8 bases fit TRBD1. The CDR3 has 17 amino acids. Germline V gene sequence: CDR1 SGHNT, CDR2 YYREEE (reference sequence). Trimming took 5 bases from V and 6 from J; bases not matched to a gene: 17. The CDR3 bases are TGTGCCAGCAGGCAGACAGGACAGGGCAGGAGAGGTGATACGCAGTATTTT. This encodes CASRQTGQGRRGDTQYF.

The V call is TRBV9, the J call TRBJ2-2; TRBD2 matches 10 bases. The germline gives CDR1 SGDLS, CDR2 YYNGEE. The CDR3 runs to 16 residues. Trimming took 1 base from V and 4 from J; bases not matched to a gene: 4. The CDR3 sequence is CASSVTSGAVTGELFF. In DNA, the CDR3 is TGTGCCAGCAGCGTAACTAGCGGGGCTGTCACCGGGGAGCTGTTTTTT.

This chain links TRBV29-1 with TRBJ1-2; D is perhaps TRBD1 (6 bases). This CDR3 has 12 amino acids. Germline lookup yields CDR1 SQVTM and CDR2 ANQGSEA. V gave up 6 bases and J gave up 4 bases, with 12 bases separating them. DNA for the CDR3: TGCAGCGTAGCCACAGGGTTCTATGGCTACACCTTC. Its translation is CSVATGFYGYTF.

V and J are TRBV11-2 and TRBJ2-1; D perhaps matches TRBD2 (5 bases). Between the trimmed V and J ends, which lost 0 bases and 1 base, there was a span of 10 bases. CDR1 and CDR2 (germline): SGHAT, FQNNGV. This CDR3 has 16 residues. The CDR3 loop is CASSLEAGHSYNEQFF. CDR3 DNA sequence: TGTGCCAGCAGCTTAGAGGCGGGTCATTCCTACAATGAGCAGTTCTTC.

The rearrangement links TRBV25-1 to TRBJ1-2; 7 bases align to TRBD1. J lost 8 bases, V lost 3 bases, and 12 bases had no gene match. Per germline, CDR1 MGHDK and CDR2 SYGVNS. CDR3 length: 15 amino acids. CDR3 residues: CASSDPRTGPWGYTF. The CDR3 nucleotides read TGTGCCAGCAGTGACCCCAGGACAGGTCCGTGGGGCTACACCTTC.

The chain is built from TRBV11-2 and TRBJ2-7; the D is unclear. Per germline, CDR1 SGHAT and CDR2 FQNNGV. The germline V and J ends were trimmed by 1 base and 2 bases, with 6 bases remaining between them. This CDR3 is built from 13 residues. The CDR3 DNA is TGTGCCAGCAGCTTAGCGTCAGCCTACGAGCAGTACGTC. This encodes CASSLASAYEQYV.

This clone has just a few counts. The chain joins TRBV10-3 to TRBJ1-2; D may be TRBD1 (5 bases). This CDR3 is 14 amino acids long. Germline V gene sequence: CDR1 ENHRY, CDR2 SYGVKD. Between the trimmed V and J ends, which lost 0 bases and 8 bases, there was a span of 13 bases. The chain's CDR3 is CAISESAGLWGYTF. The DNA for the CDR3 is TGTGCCATCAGTGAGTCGGCGGGACTGTGGGGCTACACCTTC.

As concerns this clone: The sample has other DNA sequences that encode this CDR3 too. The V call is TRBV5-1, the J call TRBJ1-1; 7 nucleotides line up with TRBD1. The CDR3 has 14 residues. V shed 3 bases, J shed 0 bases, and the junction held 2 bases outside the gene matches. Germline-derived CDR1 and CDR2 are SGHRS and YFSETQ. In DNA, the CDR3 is TGCGCCAGCAGCTGGGACAGCTTGAACACTGAAGCTTTCTTT. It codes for CASSWDSLNTEAFF.

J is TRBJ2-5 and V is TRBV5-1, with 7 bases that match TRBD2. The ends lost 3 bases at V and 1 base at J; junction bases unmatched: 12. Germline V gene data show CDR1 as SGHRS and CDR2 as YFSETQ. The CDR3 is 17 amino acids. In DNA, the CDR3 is TGCGCCAGCAGCTATGGGGGGTTCGCGGGGGTCCAAGAGACCCAGTACTTC. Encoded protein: CASSYGGFAGVQETQYF.

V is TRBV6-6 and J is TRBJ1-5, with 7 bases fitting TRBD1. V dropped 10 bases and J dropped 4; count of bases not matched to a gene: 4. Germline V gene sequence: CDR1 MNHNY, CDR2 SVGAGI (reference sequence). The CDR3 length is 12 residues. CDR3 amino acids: CATATGNQPQHF. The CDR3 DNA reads TGTGCCACTGCGACAGGGAATCAGCCCCAGCATTTT.

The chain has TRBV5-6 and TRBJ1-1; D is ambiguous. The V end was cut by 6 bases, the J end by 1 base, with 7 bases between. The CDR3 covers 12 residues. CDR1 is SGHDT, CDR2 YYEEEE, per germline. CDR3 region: CASNHPNTEAFF. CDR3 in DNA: TGTGCCAGCAATCATCCGAACACTGAAGCTTTCTTT.

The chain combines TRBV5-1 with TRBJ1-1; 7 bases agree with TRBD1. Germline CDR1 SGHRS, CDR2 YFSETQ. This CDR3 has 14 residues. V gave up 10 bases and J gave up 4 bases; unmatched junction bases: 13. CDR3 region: CASSAGGLGTEAFF. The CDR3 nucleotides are TGCGCCTCTTCGGCAGGGGGTTTGGGCACTGAAGCTTTCTTT.

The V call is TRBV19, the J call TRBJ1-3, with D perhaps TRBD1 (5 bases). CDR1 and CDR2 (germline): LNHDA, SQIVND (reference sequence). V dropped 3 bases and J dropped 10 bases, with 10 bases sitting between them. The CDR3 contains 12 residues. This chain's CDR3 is CASSMQAGTIYF. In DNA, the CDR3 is TGTGCCAGTAGTATGCAAGCAGGGACCATATATTTT.

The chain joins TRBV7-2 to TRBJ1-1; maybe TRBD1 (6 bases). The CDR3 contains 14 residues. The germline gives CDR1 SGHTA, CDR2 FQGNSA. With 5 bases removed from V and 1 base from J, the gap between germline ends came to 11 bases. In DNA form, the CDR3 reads TGTGCCAGCAGCGGGGGCTTCCAGAACACTGAAGCTTTCTTT. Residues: CASSGGFQNTEAFF.

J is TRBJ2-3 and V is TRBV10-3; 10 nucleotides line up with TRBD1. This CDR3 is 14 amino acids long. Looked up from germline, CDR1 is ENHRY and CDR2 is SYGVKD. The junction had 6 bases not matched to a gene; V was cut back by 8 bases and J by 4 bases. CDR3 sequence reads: CAIGQTGGADTQYF. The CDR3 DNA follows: TGTGCCATCGGTCAGACAGGGGGCGCAGATACGCAGTATTTT.

CDR3 region: CASSPLGGGSLSTDTQYF. For the CDR3, the DNA is TGTGCCAGCAGCCCTCTTGGCGGGGGGTCCCTCAGCACAGATACGCAGTATTTT. The rearrangement uses TRBV7-8 and TRBJ2-3; 8 bases are shared with TRBD2. J gave up 0 bases and V 5 bases, and 13 bases lay outside the gene matches. Germline-derived CDR1 and CDR2 are SGHVS and FQNEAQ. This CDR3 region has 18 residues.

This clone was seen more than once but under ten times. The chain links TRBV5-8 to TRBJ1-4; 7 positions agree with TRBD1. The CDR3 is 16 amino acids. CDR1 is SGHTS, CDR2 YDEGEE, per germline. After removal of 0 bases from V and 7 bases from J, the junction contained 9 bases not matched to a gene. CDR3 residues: CASSLAGRGQGEKLFF. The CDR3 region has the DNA TGTGCCAGCAGCTTGGCCGGGAGGGGGCAGGGTGAAAAACTGTTTTTT. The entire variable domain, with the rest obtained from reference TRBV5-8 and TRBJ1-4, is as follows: EAGVTQSPTHLIKTRGQQATLRCSPISGHTSVYWYQQALGLGLQFLLWYDEGEERNRGNFPPRFSGRQFPNYSSELNVNALELEDSALYLCASSLAGRGQGEKLFFGSGTQLSVL.

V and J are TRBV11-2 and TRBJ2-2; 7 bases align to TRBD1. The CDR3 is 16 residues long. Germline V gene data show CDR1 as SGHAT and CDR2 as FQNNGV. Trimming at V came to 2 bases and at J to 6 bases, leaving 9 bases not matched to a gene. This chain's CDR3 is CASSLRQGGPPGELFF. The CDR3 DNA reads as TGTGCCAGCAGCTTACGACAGGGCGGCCCACCCGGGGAGCTGTTTTTT.

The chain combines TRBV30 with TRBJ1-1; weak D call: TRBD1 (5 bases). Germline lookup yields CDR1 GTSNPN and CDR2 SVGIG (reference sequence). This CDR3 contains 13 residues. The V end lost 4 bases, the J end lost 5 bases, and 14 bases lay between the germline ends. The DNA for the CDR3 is TGTGCCTGGACCCCAGGGTCGGAAACTGAAGCTTTCTTT. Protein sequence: CAWTPGSETEAFF. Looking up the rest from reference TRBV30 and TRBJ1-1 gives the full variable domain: SQTIHQWPATLVQPVGSPLSLECTVEGTSNPNLYWYRQAAGRGLQLLFYSVGIGQISSEVPQNLSASRPQDRQFILSSKKLLLSDSGFYLCAWTPGSETEAFFGQGTRLTVV.

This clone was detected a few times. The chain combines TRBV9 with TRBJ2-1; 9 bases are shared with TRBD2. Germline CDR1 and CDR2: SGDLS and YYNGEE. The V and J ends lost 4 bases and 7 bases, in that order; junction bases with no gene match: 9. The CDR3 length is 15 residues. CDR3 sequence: CASSPRGGGANEQFF. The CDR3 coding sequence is TGTGCCAGCAGCCCACGGGGCGGGGGGGCGAATGAGCAGTTCTTC.

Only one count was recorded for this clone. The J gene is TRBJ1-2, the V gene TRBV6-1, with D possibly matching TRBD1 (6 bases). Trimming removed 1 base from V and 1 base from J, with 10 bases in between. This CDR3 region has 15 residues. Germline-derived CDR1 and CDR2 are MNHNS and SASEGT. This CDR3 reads CASSEEGVGNYGYTF. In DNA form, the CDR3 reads TGTGCCAGCAGTGAAGAGGGGGTCGGTAACTATGGCTACACCTTC.

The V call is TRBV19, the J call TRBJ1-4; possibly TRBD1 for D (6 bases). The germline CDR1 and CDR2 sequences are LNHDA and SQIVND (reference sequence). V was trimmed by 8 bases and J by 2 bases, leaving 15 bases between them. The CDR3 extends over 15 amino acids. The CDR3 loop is CASSYRQATNEKLFF. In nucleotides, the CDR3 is TGTGCCAGTTCCTATCGACAGGCCACTAATGAAAAACTGTTTTTT.

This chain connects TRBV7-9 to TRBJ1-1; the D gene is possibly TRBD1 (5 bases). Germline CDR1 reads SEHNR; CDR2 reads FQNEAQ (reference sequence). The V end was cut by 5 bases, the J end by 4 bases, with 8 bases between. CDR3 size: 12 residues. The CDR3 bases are TGTGCCAGCAGCCCCGGGGGCACTGAAGCTTTCTTT. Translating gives CASSPGGTEAFF.